This T cell receptor (beta chain) stems from a study of metastatic and nonmetastatic thyroid tumors. None of the patients had undergone any treatment ahead of thyroid surgery. TCRdb ran MiXCR on the PCR reads. There are 30,000 to 40,000 clones in the sample; 17% occur only once, and roughly 7.1% lies in the top ten. The CDR3 has 16 residues. Germline trimming cut 1 base from V and 4 bases from J; bases unmatched to any gene: 10. Germline-derived CDR1 and CDR2 are SGHTA and FQGNSA. The chain carries TRBV7-2 and TRBJ2-7; 7 bases are shared with TRBD2. Specimen: blood. This TCR came from a female donor with papillary thyroid cancer or a benign thyroid nodule (not recorded which). Some clones in this sample may be carry-over from other donors' samples. In nucleotides, the CDR3 is TGTGCCAGCAGCTTAGTGGGGGGGATGGCGGGTTACGAGCAGTACTTC. This translates into CASSLVGGMAGYEQYF.